What follows are 25 T cell receptor beta chains derived from one specimen sequenced in a study of high-grade serous ovarian cancer treatment subgroups. Tumor tissue was taken before any definitive surgery or chemotherapy was given. Libraries were prepared by immunoSEQ multiplex PCR; TCRdb keeps only in-frame clonotypes and omits some of them. The repertoire has roughly 29,000 clones, roughly 80% of them found once; the top ten carry around 2.3%. The specimen was tumor tissue. These receptors were taken from a human donor with high-grade serous ovarian cancer.

The rearrangement joins TRBV19 to TRBJ1-5, with 8 bases fitting TRBD1. CDR1 and CDR2 from the germline V gene are LNHDA and SQIVND (reference sequence). The trim removed 5 bases at V and 1 base at J, leaving 10 bases unmatched. The CDR3 loop spans 17 amino acids. DNA of the CDR3: TGTGCCAGTAGTGCCTGGACAGGGACGGGGAGCAATCAGCCCCAGCATTTT. Amino acids: CASSAWTGTGSNQPQHF.

The chain carries TRBV19 and TRBJ2-1, with D perhaps TRBD2 (5 bases). Trimming took off 4 bases at V and 6 bases at J, with 7 bases between the two ends. There are 12 residues in the CDR3. Germline values: CDR1 LNHDA, CDR2 SQIVND (reference sequence). The CDR3 nucleotides read TGTGCCAGTAGTAGAGGGTCCAATGAGCAGTTCTTC. Protein sequence: CASSRGSNEQFF.

V usage is TRBV28 and J usage is TRBJ1-2, with D maybe TRBD1 (5 bases). Trimming took 7 bases from V and 4 from J, leaving 16 bases between them. The CDR3 spans 14 residues. Germline CDR1 MDHEN, CDR2 SYDVKM. The DNA of the CDR3 is TGTGCCAGCACCGAGGGAGGGAGGGGCTATGGCTACACCTTC. It specifies CASTEGGRGYGYTF.

This chain joins TRBV15 and TRBJ2-7; 10 bases agree with TRBD2. CDR1 is LNHNV and CDR2 is YYDKDF in the germline V gene (reference sequence). This CDR3 comprises 17 residues. The trim removed 0 bases at V and 6 bases at J, leaving 11 bases unmatched. In DNA form, the CDR3 reads TGTGCCACCAGCAGAGAGAAAGGGGCTAGCGGGAGTTTCGAGCAGTACTTC. It encodes CATSREKGASGSFEQYF.

V and J are TRBV14 and TRBJ1-2; D gene unclear. This CDR3 comprises 15 residues. V was trimmed by 4 bases and J by 9 bases, leaving 21 bases between them. Germline CDR1 and CDR2: SGHDN and FVKESK. The chain's CDR3 is CASSLSSRRALSYTF. The CDR3 region has the DNA TGTGCCAGCAGCCTTTCAAGTCGCCGGGCTTTAAGCTACACCTTC.

The J gene is TRBJ2-7, the V gene TRBV9; maybe TRBD1 (5 bases). This CDR3 region has 13 residues. Trimming left V 1 base short and J 6 bases short, with 11 bases between. Looked up from germline, CDR1 is SGDLS and CDR2 is YYNGEE. The CDR3: CASSVKPQGEQYF. The DNA for the CDR3 is TGTGCCAGCAGCGTAAAACCCCAGGGCGAGCAGTACTTC. The entire variable domain, with the rest obtained from reference TRBV9 and TRBJ2-7, is as follows: DSGVTQTPKHLITATGQRVTLRCSPRSGDLSVYWYQQSLDQGLQFLIQYYNGEERAKGNILERFSAQQFPDLHSELNLSSLELGDSALYFCASSVKPQGEQYFGPGTRLTVT.

The CDR3 region is CASSKGQEGNQPQHF. In DNA, the CDR3 is TGTGCCAGCAGTAAAGGACAGGAGGGCAATCAGCCCCAGCATTTT. This sequence joins TRBV2 and TRBJ1-5, with 7 bases lining up with TRBD1. The germline V gene has CDR1 SNHLY and CDR2 FYNNEI. Germline trimming cut 5 bases from V and 2 bases from J; bases unmatched to any gene: 6. The CDR3 has 15 amino acids.

The chain links TRBV7-3 to TRBJ2-1; D is uncertain. V lost 4 bases, J lost 7 bases, and 8 bases lay in between. Germline V CDR1 and CDR2: SGHTA, FQGTGA. The CDR3 contains 12 residues. DNA for the CDR3: TGTGCCAGCAGCTACAGTGGAAATGAGCAGTTCTTC. Its protein is CASSYSGNEQFF. Together with reference TRBV7-3 and TRBJ2-1, the CDR3 gives the full variable domain: GAGVSQTPSNKVTEKGKYVELRCDPISGHTALYWYRQSLGQGPEFLIYFQGTGAADDSGLPNDRFFAVRPEGSVSTLKIQRTERGDSAVYLCASSYSGNEQFFGPGTRLTVL.

The chain employs TRBV2 and TRBJ2-7, with 8 positions matching TRBD1. CDR3 length equals 15 residues. Germline values: CDR1 SNHLY, CDR2 FYNNEI. V shed 7 bases, J shed 4 bases, and the junction held 12 bases outside the gene matches. The CDR3 spells CASTEGQARIYEQYF. CDR3 coding DNA: TGTGCCAGCACCGAGGGACAGGCCCGGATTTACGAGCAGTACTTC.

The table lists this clone with a few counts. J is TRBJ1-2 and V is TRBV28, with D maybe TRBD1 (5 bases). Trimming took 6 bases from V and 0 from J, leaving 8 bases between them. CDR1 is MDHEN and CDR2 is SYDVKM in the germline V gene. This CDR3 region has 13 residues. The CDR3 spells CASRTAANYGYTF. DNA for the CDR3: TGTGCCAGCAGGACAGCCGCTAACTATGGCTACACCTTC.

The chain carries TRBV29-1 and TRBJ2-7, with 7 nucleotides matching TRBD1. This CDR3 has 13 residues. V shed 6 bases and J 3 bases; nucleotides not matched to a gene: 8. Germline CDR1 and CDR2: SQVTM and ANQGSEA. The CDR3 DNA is TGCAGCGTACGACAGGGTATCGGCTACGAGCAGTACTTC. This translates into CSVRQGIGYEQYF.

The chain is built from TRBV5-1 and TRBJ2-7, with TRBD1 identical over 7 bases. From germline, CDR1 is SGHRS and CDR2 YFSETQ. The length of the CDR3 is 15 residues. The ends lost 0 bases at V and 3 bases at J; junction bases unmatched: 6. CDR3 sequence reads: CASSLGQDRLYEQYF. DNA of the CDR3: TGCGCCAGCAGCTTGGGCCAGGACAGGCTCTACGAGCAGTACTTC.

The chain combines TRBV7-8 with TRBJ2-3; 13 bases align to TRBD2. With 5 bases clipped from V and 4 bases from J, the junction kept 6 bases outside the gene matches. This CDR3 spans 16 amino acids. The germline gives CDR1 SGHVS, CDR2 FQNEAQ. CDR3 protein: CASSPRTSGSPDTQYF. DNA of the CDR3: TGTGCCAGCAGCCCCCGGACTAGCGGGAGTCCAGATACGCAGTATTTT.

This chain connects TRBV5-4 to TRBJ2-3, with 11 bases aligning to TRBD2. V shed 4 bases, J shed 2 bases, and the junction held 3 bases outside the gene matches. There are 15 residues in the CDR3. Germline CDR1 SGHNT, CDR2 YYREEE (reference sequence). CDR3 nucleotides: TGTGCCAGCAGCGAGACTAGCGGGACCACAGATACGCAGTATTTT. It is translated as CASSETSGTTDTQYF.

In regard to this clone: Additional DNA sequences in this sample encode the identical CDR3. V usage is TRBV5-1 and J usage is TRBJ2-2; no clear D. The CDR3 consists of 13 residues. CDR1 SGHRS and CDR2 YFSETQ come from the germline V gene. V dropped 0 bases and J dropped 2 bases, with 2 bases sitting between them. The DNA of the CDR3 is TGCGCCAGCAGCTTGGGAAACACCGGGGAGCTGTTTTTT. It translates to CASSLGNTGELFF.

This rearrangement joins TRBV12-5 to TRBJ2-7; D possibly corresponds to TRBD1 (6 bases). Germline CDR1 reads LGHNT; CDR2 reads FRNRAP. There are 18 residues in the CDR3. Trimming pared 2 bases from V and 1 base from J, leaving 21 bases between. The CDR3, as DNA: TGTGCTAGTGGTTTGTCAAGACAGGCCAGGGAACCTTCCTACGAGCAGTACTTC. Translation: CASGLSRQAREPSYEQYF.

V gene TRBV11-3 combines with J gene TRBJ2-2; TRBD2 matches at 7 bases. J lost 3 bases, V lost 1 base, and 2 bases had no gene match. The CDR3 sequence is 15 residues long. Germline-derived CDR1 and CDR2 are SGHNT and YENEEA. Here the CDR3 DNA reads TGTGCCAGCAGCTTAGGGGAGGGGTACACCGGGGAGCTGTTTTTT. This encodes CASSLGEGYTGELFF. The complete variable domain, with remaining parts taken from reference TRBV11-3 and TRBJ2-2, reads EAGVVQSPRYKIIEKKQPVAFWCNPISGHNTLYWYLQNLGQGPELLIRYENEEAVDDSQLPKDRFSAERLKGVDSTLKIQPAELGDSAVYLCASSLGEGYTGELFFGEGSRLTVL.

This clone was recorded a few times. The J gene is TRBJ2-3, the V gene TRBV2; D is uncertain. Germline CDR1 and CDR2: SNHLY and FYNNEI. The V end was cut by 5 bases, the J end by 2 bases, with 2 bases between. CDR3 length: 11 amino acids. CDR3 amino acids: CASSTTDTQYF. In DNA form, the CDR3 reads TGTGCCAGCAGTACCACAGATACGCAGTATTTT.

CDR3 DNA sequence: TGTGCCAGCTCACCGGCAAACAATCAGCCCCAGCATTTT. Translation: CASSPANNQPQHF. The rearrangement joins TRBV18 to TRBJ1-5; D remains ambiguous. This CDR3 comprises 13 residues. CDR1 KGHSH and CDR2 LQKENI come from the germline V gene. V was shortened by 3 bases and J by 3 bases, with 6 bases between the two germline ends.

The chain has TRBV4-2 and TRBJ2-7, with 11 bases that match TRBD2. The CDR3 has 16 residues. V dropped 2 bases and J dropped 5; count of bases not matched to a gene: 8. The V gene's germline CDR1 is LGHNA and CDR2 YNFKEQ. CDR3 amino acids: CASSQPGLAGRHEQYF. In DNA, the CDR3 is TGTGCCAGCAGCCAACCCGGACTAGCGGGCCGCCACGAGCAGTACTTC.

The CDR3 sequence is CASSPTIKSTDTQYF. The DNA for the CDR3 is TGTGCCAGCAGCCCCACCATTAAATCCACAGATACGCAGTATTTT. The chain recombines TRBV16 with TRBJ2-3; unclear D gene. V lost 4 bases, J lost 2 bases, and 13 bases lay in between. The CDR3 is made up of 15 amino acids. Germline V gene sequence: CDR1 KGHSY, CDR2 FQNENV.

This clone was picked up one time. The J gene is TRBJ1-5, the V gene TRBV21-1. TRBV21-1 is flagged as a pseudogene. The CDR3 is 11 amino acids. The CDR3 region is CASSNGVPQHF. In nucleotides, the CDR3 is TGTGCCAGCAGCAATGGGGTGCCCCAGCATTTT.

V and J are TRBV7-3 and TRBJ2-3; perhaps TRBD2 as D (5 bases). Germline V CDR1 and CDR2: SGHTA, FQGTGA. This CDR3 comprises 14 residues. V lost 5 bases to trimming and J lost 4 bases, with 13 bases between them. The CDR3, as DNA: TGTGCCAGCAGCCCCGATGCCGGGGCAGATACGCAGTATTTT. Protein product: CASSPDAGADTQYF.

The V gene is TRBV4-1, the J gene TRBJ1-5; tentatively, D is TRBD1 (5 bases). This CDR3 comprises 15 residues. Germline loops: CDR1 MGHRA, CDR2 YSYEKL. Trimming cost V 3 bases and J 7 bases, with 16 bases left between them. CDR3: CASSHLQGREQPQHF. For the CDR3, the DNA is TGCGCCAGCAGCCACCTACAAGGCAGGGAGCAGCCCCAGCATTTT.

The chain links TRBV15 to TRBJ2-7; the D is unclear. There are 14 residues in the CDR3. V shed 0 bases and J shed 0 bases, with 6 bases lying between them. Germline CDR1 LNHNV, CDR2 YYDKDF (reference sequence). CDR3 DNA sequence: TGTGCCACCAGCAGAGAGCCCAGCTCCTACGAGCAGTACTTC. Protein sequence: CATSREPSSYEQYF.